The 7 T cell receptor beta chains reported below all come from one sample, sequenced in a study of glioma-infiltrating T cells after dendritic cell vaccination. Time point noted: after dendritic cell vaccination, including at tumor progression/relapse. Produced via immunoSEQ multiplex PCR; TCRdb's table is partial and in-frame only. The repertoire consists of 91,000 or so clones, with 65% to 85% occurring once and the leading ten covering 4.5% to 5.5%. The sample consisted of blood, taken after dendritic cell vaccination. The source is a human donor with glioblastoma.

This sequence joins TRBV7-9 and TRBJ1-1; the D gene is possibly TRBD1 (6 bases). There are 15 residues in the CDR3. CDR1 and CDR2 from the germline V gene are SEHNR and FQNEAQ (reference sequence). Trimming cost V 2 bases and J 3 bases, with 13 bases left between them. The CDR3 region is CASSLSGGVDTEAFF. In nucleotides, the CDR3 is TGTGCCAGCAGCTTATCTGGGGGCGTCGACACTGAAGCTTTCTTT. Variable domain in full (rest from reference TRBV7-9 and TRBJ1-1): DTGVSQNPRHKITKRGQNVTFRCDPISEHNRLYWYRQTLGQGPEFLTYFQNEAQLEKSRLLSDRFSAERPKGSFSTLEIQRTEQGDSAMYLCASSLSGGVDTEAFFGQGTRLTVV.

The chain couples TRBV5-1 to TRBJ1-1, with TRBD1 as a possible D gene (6 bases). Germline assignment: CDR1 SGHRS and CDR2 YFSETQ. This CDR3 is 15 amino acids long. V was shortened by 4 bases and J by 3 bases, with 16 bases between the two germline ends. The chain's CDR3 is CASSRSTGSDTEAFF. In DNA, the CDR3 is TGCGCCAGCAGCAGAAGTACAGGGTCGGACACTGAAGCTTTCTTT.

The CDR3: CASSGTERAYNEQFF. The CDR3 DNA reads TGTGCCAGCAGTGGGACAGAGCGGGCTTACAATGAGCAGTTCTTC. J is TRBJ2-1 and V is TRBV6-5; perhaps TRBD1 as D (7 bases). CDR1 is MNHEY, CDR2 SVGAGI, per germline. CDR3 length: 15 residues. Trimming stripped 5 bases from V and 4 bases from J, with 15 bases between.

This clone was detected ten times or more. The chain combines TRBV29-1 with TRBJ1-2, with a possible D match to TRBD1 (6 bases). Germline V gene lookup returns CDR1 SQVTM and CDR2 ANQGSEA. This CDR3 spans 13 amino acids. Trimming left V 4 bases short and J 8 bases short, with 17 bases between. This CDR3 reads CSVGVQGELGYTF. CDR3 DNA sequence: TGCAGCGTTGGGGTACAGGGAGAGTTGGGCTACACCTTC.

V and J are TRBV27 and TRBJ2-1, with 12 positions matching TRBD2. V gave up 5 bases and J gave up 8 bases; unmatched junction bases: 7. CDR3 size: 15 residues. Looked up from germline, CDR1 is MNHEY and CDR2 is SMNVEV (reference sequence). CDR3 region: CASSQRTSGKHEQFF. CDR3 nucleotides: TGTGCCAGCAGTCAGAGGACTAGCGGGAAACATGAGCAGTTCTTC.

The rearrangement uses TRBV11-2 and TRBJ2-5, with D perhaps matching TRBD2 (6 bases). The length of the CDR3 is 15 residues. Trimming cost V 3 bases and J 5 bases, with 16 bases left between them. Germline V gene data show CDR1 as SGHAT and CDR2 as FQNNGV. The CDR3 spells CASSFSSGGPETQYF. The CDR3 DNA reads as TGTGCCAGCAGCTTCAGCTCAGGAGGGCCGGAGACCCAGTACTTC. The full variable domain, completed using reference TRBV11-2 and TRBJ2-5, is EAGVAQSPRYKIIEKRQSVAFWCNPISGHATLYWYQQILGQGPKLLIQFQNNGVVDDSQLPKDRFSAERLKGVDSTLKIQPAKLEDSAVYLCASSFSSGGPETQYFGPGTRLLVL.

The chain has TRBV5-1 and TRBJ2-5, with 15 bases identical to TRBD2. V dropped 4 bases and J dropped 2; count of bases not matched to a gene: 3. Germline-derived CDR1 and CDR2 are SGHRS and YFSETQ. The CDR3 has 16 amino acids. The CDR3 DNA is TGCGCCAGCAGCCTAGGACTAGCGGGGGGGCAAGAGACCCAGTACTTC. Amino acid sequence: CASSLGLAGGQETQYF.